What follows are 3 T cell receptor beta chains derived from one specimen sequenced in a study of T cell responses to AZD1222 COVID-19 vaccine. The data were produced by immunoSEQ multiplex PCR, yet TCRdb's version contains in-frame clones alone and is incomplete. The sample holds 90,000 to 95,000 clones; 88% are singletons and the top ten take 9% to 13%. This material consisted of peripheral blood, taken 28 days after the second AZD1222 dose. Receptor source: an adult who received the AZD1222 COVID-19 vaccine.

The J gene is TRBJ2-3, the V gene TRBV6-1; D may be TRBD1 or TRBD2 (5 bases each). Germline CDR1 is MNHNS and CDR2 is SASEGT. The CDR3 spans 17 residues. Trimming removed 2 bases at V and 1 base at J, with 16 bases between. CDR3 residues: CASSEQPWGRGTDTQYF. CDR3 nucleotide sequence: TGTGCCAGCAGTGAACAGCCCTGGGGGAGAGGCACAGATACGCAGTATTTT.

This clone was counted between two and nine times. This chain joins TRBV19 and TRBJ2-2; 8 bases map to TRBD1. CDR1 and CDR2 (germline): LNHDA, SQIVND (reference sequence). The CDR3 has 14 residues. The V segment lost 5 bases and the J segment 5 bases; nucleotides outside the gene matches: 4. The CDR3 here is CASSAQGATGELFF. The CDR3 DNA reads TGTGCCAGTAGTGCGCAGGGGGCAACCGGGGAGCTGTTTTTT.

The genes are TRBV6-5 and TRBJ1-2, with TRBD1 matching over 7 bases. The CDR3 runs to 15 residues. Germline assignment: CDR1 MNHEY and CDR2 SVGAGI. Unmatched junction bases numbered 10, after V lost 5 bases and J lost 4 bases. CDR3 nucleotides: TGTGCCAGCAGTCCCCGGGACAGAGCCATCTATGGCTACACCTTC. It encodes CASSPRDRAIYGYTF.